This T cell receptor (beta chain) is from a study of blood T cells in healthy people across ages. Study findings and constraints: Whereas aged donors had fewer naive CD4+ cells, long-lived donors had more of them and higher diversity. Diversity figures based on one million T cells were deemed too low.

Combining a sample-barcoded 5' primer with a J-beta primer mix, a second PCR ran for roughly 7 to 12 cycles. TCRdb used MiXCR to reprocess the 5' RACE reads, holding one entry per CDR3 protein. This table has about 830,000 distinct CDR3 sequences, about 62% appearing once. This clonotype was seen a handful of times. Its antigen is undetermined. Per sample, extraction of total RNA gave at least 5.5 micrograms in every case. What was sequenced was blood. The TCR was taken from a man aged 25-45 years in good health.

For the CDR3, the DNA is TGTGCCAGCAGTTCTCGGACCGGGACGCCGAAAAACATTCAGTACTTC. Its translation is CASSSRTGTPKNIQYF. The V call is TRBV12-3 or TRBV12-4, the J call TRBJ2-4; D is tentatively TRBD1 or TRBD2 (5 bases each). The ends were cut back, 4 bases at V and 4 bases at J, with 17 bases in the middle. This CDR3 is built from 16 residues.